A selection of T cell receptor beta chains follows, all from one sample in a study of T cell repertoires in cytomegalovirus infection. TCRdb fed the reads into MiXCR, producing one record per CDR3 protein. Here the sample spans approximately 150,000 distinct CDR3 sequences, 5% to 6.5% being singletons. The sequencing sample was made of PBMCs. The receptors come from a human donor in good health (CMV status not recorded). Some clones in this sample may be carry-over from other donors' samples. Each CDR3 is given without its conserved first and last residue. The order of the fields is clone size, J gene, CDR3 length, V gene, CDR3 protein. Size tells how often a clone was seen (once, few, many) or the class of an expanded clone, and some rows leave it out.

clone size: many; J gene: TRBJ2-1; CDR3 length: 14; V gene: TRBV5-4; CDR3 protein: ASSSPTSGVYNEQF
clone size: many; J gene: TRBJ1-3; CDR3 length: 14; V gene: TRBV28; CDR3 protein: ASSPPRPGSGNTIY
clone size: many; J gene: TRBJ2-1; CDR3 length: 12; V gene: TRBV5-1; CDR3 protein: ASRRDRAYNEQF
clone size: many; J gene: TRBJ2-3; CDR3 length: 12; V gene: TRBV29-1; CDR3 protein: SGTQSPSTDTQY
clone size: many; J gene: TRBJ1-5; CDR3 length: 12; V gene: TRBV7-2; CDR3 protein: ASSFQGLNQPQH
clone size: .; J gene: TRBJ1-3; CDR3 length: 13; V gene: TRBV7-8; CDR3 protein: ASRLQGLSGNTIY
clone size: many; J gene: TRBJ1-1; CDR3 length: 13; V gene: TRBV4-2; CDR3 protein: ASSQVEGQGTEAF
clone size: many; J gene: TRBJ1-3; CDR3 length: 14; V gene: TRBV11-2; CDR3 protein: ASSLVGSSTGNTIY
clone size: many; J gene: TRBJ1-1; CDR3 length: 12; V gene: TRBV25-1; CDR3 protein: ASQPGGGATEAF
clone size: many; J gene: TRBJ2-1; CDR3 length: 15; V gene: TRBV7-9; CDR3 protein: ASSLRPAGTGDSEQF
clone size: many; J gene: TRBJ1-1; CDR3 length: 12; V gene: TRBV15; CDR3 protein: ATSRDLKTFEAF
clone size: many; J gene: TRBJ1-3; CDR3 length: 13; V gene: TRBV7-9; CDR3 protein: ASSFTGESGNTIY
clone size: few; J gene: TRBJ1-2; CDR3 length: 13; V gene: TRBV7-9; CDR3 protein: ASSPVLHDGYGYT
clone size: many; J gene: TRBJ1-1; CDR3 length: 15; V gene: TRBV28; CDR3 protein: ASSLLSLNFLRAEAF
clone size: many; J gene: TRBJ2-1; CDR3 length: 10; V gene: TRBV7-6; CDR3 protein: ASSPAGTEQF
clone size: .; J gene: TRBJ2-5; CDR3 length: 13; V gene: TRBV15; CDR3 protein: ATSRDPTGGETQY
clone size: few; J gene: TRBJ2-7; CDR3 length: 12; V gene: TRBV29-1; CDR3 protein: SVEDRVSAYEQY
clone size: .; J gene: TRBJ1-6; CDR3 length: 13; V gene: TRBV7-9; CDR3 protein: ASSLLTGANSPLH
clone size: few; J gene: TRBJ1-5; CDR3 length: 13; V gene: TRBV20-1; CDR3 protein: SARAGRGSNQPQH
clone size: many; J gene: TRBJ1-5; CDR3 length: 13; V gene: TRBV7-2; CDR3 protein: ASSLTRGANQPQH
clone size: many; J gene: TRBJ1-4; CDR3 length: 14; V gene: TRBV4-2; CDR3 protein: ASSQDRADINEKLF
clone size: many; J gene: TRBJ1-2; CDR3 length: 16; V gene: TRBV27; CDR3 protein: ASSSLLAFPTRNYGYT
clone size: many; J gene: TRBJ1-1; CDR3 length: 12; V gene: TRBV10-3; CDR3 protein: AISESQTVGEAF
clone size: .; J gene: TRBJ1-5; CDR3 length: 14; V gene: TRBV7-8; CDR3 protein: ASSLDPRGADQPQH
clone size: many; J gene: TRBJ2-1; CDR3 length: 12; V gene: TRBV10-3; CDR3 protein: AISESVASNEQF
clone size: many; J gene: TRBJ1-2; CDR3 length: 12; V gene: TRBV7-2; CDR3 protein: ASSLGVQTYGYT
clone size: .; J gene: TRBJ2-3; CDR3 length: 13; V gene: TRBV20-1; CDR3 protein: SARDPGGPGDTQY
clone size: many; J gene: TRBJ1-6; CDR3 length: 12; V gene: TRBV5-6; CDR3 protein: ASSLSRYNSPLH
clone size: many; J gene: TRBJ1-5; CDR3 length: 14; V gene: TRBV28; CDR3 protein: ASSRRRQGSNQPQH
clone size: many; J gene: TRBJ2-4; CDR3 length: 11; V gene: TRBV7-2; CDR3 protein: ASSFRDRDIQY
clone size: many; J gene: TRBJ1-1; CDR3 length: 13; V gene: TRBV15; CDR3 protein: ATKETTLQITEAF
clone size: many; J gene: TRBJ2-3; CDR3 length: 11; V gene: TRBV19; CDR3 protein: ASSTSRDGTQY
clone size: few; J gene: TRBJ1-1; CDR3 length: 11; V gene: TRBV5-1; CDR3 protein: ASSSVDSGEAF
clone size: few; J gene: TRBJ2-2; CDR3 length: 13; V gene: TRBV5-3; CDR3 protein: ASSLAGRRTGELF
clone size: .; J gene: TRBJ2-1; CDR3 length: 13; V gene: TRBV5-5; CDR3 protein: ASSLNLAGGNEQF
clone size: many; J gene: TRBJ2-3; CDR3 length: 13; V gene: TRBV7-9; CDR3 protein: ASSLAGVNTDTQY
clone size: many; J gene: TRBJ1-6; CDR3 length: 13; V gene: TRBV7-6; CDR3 protein: ASSFLDRGISPLH
clone size: once; J gene: TRBJ1-2; CDR3 length: 10; V gene: TRBV5-1; CDR3 protein: ASSGRDYGYT
clone size: many; J gene: TRBJ2-7; CDR3 length: 14; V gene: TRBV7-2; CDR3 protein: ASSLGSTGPGDEQY
clone size: many; J gene: TRBJ2-3; CDR3 length: 12; V gene: TRBV7-2; CDR3 protein: ASSLAASTDTQY
clone size: .; J gene: TRBJ2-1; CDR3 length: 13; V gene: TRBV7-9; CDR3 protein: ASADGQGSYNEQF
clone size: many; J gene: TRBJ2-1; CDR3 length: 11; V gene: TRBV20-1; CDR3 protein: SAITYRDGEQF
clone size: many; J gene: TRBJ2-2; CDR3 length: 13; V gene: TRBV7-2; CDR3 protein: ASGMGHRNTGELF
clone size: many; J gene: TRBJ2-1; CDR3 length: 13; V gene: TRBV11-1; CDR3 protein: ASSGATWSYNEQF
clone size: .; J gene: TRBJ2-5; CDR3 length: 13; V gene: TRBV3-1; CDR3 protein: ASSRQGVRGETQY
clone size: many; J gene: TRBJ1-2; CDR3 length: 14; V gene: TRBV7-9; CDR3 protein: ASSLVGQGRKNGYT
clone size: many; J gene: TRBJ1-1; CDR3 length: 12; V gene: TRBV7-3; CDR3 protein: ASSLTPGRTEAF
clone size: .; J gene: TRBJ2-7; CDR3 length: 12; V gene: TRBV5-4; CDR3 protein: ASSPWTGGGEQY
clone size: many; J gene: TRBJ1-4; CDR3 length: 12; V gene: TRBV7-2; CDR3 protein: ASSLWAGGEKLF
clone size: many; J gene: TRBJ2-1; CDR3 length: 11; V gene: TRBV7-2; CDR3 protein: ASSFGLAHEQF
clone size: few; J gene: TRBJ1-1; CDR3 length: 13; V gene: TRBV2; CDR3 protein: ASSEGTYRGTEAF
clone size: few; J gene: TRBJ2-3; CDR3 length: 22; V gene: TRBV7-2; CDR3 protein: ASSLGGPAQGGLAGGGRTDTQY
clone size: few; J gene: TRBJ2-6; CDR3 length: 15; V gene: TRBV4-3; CDR3 protein: ASSQDPVGAGANVLT
clone size: .; J gene: TRBJ2-1; CDR3 length: 12; V gene: TRBV12-3/TRBV12-4; CDR3 protein: ASTTGISYNEQF
clone size: .; J gene: TRBJ2-1; CDR3 length: 12; V gene: TRBV19; CDR3 protein: ASSLAPTSNEQF
clone size: few; J gene: TRBJ2-1; CDR3 length: 12; V gene: TRBV3-1; CDR3 protein: ASSLRSSYNEQF
clone size: many; J gene: TRBJ2-7; CDR3 length: 13; V gene: TRBV5-5; CDR3 protein: ASSLASVAAYEQY